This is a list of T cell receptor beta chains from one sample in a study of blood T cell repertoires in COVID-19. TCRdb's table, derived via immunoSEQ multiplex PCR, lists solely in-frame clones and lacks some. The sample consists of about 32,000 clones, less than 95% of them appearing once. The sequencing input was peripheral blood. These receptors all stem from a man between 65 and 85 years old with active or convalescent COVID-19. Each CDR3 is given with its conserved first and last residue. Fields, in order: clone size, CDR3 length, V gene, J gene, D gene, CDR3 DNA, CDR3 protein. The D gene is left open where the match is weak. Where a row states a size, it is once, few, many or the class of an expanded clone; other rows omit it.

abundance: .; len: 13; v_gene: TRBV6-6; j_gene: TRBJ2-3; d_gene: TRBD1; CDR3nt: TGTGCCAGCGGGGGACAGAGCACAGATACGCAGTATTTT; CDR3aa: CASGGQSTDTQYF
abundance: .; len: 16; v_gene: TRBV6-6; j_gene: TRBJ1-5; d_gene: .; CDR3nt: TGTGCCAGCAGTTACGAAGCTCGCAGGGTCAATCAGCCCCAGCATTTT; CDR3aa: CASSYEARRVNQPQHF
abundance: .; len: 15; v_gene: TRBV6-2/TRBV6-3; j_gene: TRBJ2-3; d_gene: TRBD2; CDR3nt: TGTGCCAGCAGTTACTTGGCGGGGGGCACAGATACGCAGTATTTT; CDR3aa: CASSYLAGGTDTQYF
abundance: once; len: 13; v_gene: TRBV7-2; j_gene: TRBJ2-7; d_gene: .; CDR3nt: TGTGCCAGCAGCTTAGGGCTAGGCTACGAGCAGTACTTC; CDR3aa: CASSLGLGYEQYF
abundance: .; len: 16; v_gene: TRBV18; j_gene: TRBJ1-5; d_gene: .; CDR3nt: TGTGCCAGCTCCGGGGGGCAGGGAGGTTCAGGACAGCCCCAGCATTTT; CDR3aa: CASSGGQGGSGQPQHF
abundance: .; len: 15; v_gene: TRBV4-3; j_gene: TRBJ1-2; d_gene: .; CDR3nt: TGCGCCAGCAGCCAAGTTGGCGGGGAGCCCTATGGCTACACCTTC; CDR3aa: CASSQVGGEPYGYTF
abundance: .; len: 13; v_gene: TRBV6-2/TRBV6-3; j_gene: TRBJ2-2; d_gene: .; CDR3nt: TGTGCCAGCAGTTATGGAGGCGCCGGGGAGCTGTTTTTT; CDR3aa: CASSYGGAGELFF
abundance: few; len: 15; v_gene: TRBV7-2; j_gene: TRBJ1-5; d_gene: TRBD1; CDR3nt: TGTGCCAGCAGCTTATCGGGGACAGCCGATCAGCCCCAGCATTTT; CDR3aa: CASSLSGTADQPQHF
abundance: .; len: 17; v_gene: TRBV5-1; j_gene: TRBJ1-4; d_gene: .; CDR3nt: TGCGCCAGCAGCTTGGAGGGGCAGTGGCGACCCAATGAAAAACTGTTTTTT; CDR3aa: CASSLEGQWRPNEKLFF
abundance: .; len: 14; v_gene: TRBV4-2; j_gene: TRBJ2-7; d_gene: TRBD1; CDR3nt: TGTGCCAGCAGCCTCGGACAGGGGAGTTACGAGCAGTACTTC; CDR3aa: CASSLGQGSYEQYF
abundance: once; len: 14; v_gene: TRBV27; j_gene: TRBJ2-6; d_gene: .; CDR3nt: TGTGCCAGCAGCCCCCTCGGGGGGGCCAACGTCCTGACTTTC; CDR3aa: CASSPLGGANVLTF
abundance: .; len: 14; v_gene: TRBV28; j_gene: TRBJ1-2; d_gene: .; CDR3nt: TGTGCCAGCAGCCTCTCACAGGGATACTATGGCTACACCTTC; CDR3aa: CASSLSQGYYGYTF
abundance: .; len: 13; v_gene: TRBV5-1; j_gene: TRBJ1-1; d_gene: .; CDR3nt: TGCGCCAGCAGCTTGGAAGGGAGCACTGAAGCTTTCTTT; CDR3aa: CASSLEGSTEAFF
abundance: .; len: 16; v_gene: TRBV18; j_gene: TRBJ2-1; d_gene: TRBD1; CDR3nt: TGTGCCAGCTCACTTACCGGGACAGGTCCTTCCAATGAGCAGTTCTTC; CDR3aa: CASSLTGTGPSNEQFF
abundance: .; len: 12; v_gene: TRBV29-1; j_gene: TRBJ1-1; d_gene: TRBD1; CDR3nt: TGCAGCGTTTACGCGGGACAGGGGGCCGCTTTCTTT; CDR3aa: CSVYAGQGAAFF
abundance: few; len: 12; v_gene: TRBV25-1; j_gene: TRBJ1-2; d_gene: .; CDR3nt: TGTGCCAGCACCTGGGGGGGAGGCGGCTACACCTTC; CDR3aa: CASTWGGGGYTF
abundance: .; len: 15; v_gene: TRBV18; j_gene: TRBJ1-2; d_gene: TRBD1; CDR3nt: TGTGCCAGCTCACCATCGACAGGGCCTACGGGTGGCTACACCTTC; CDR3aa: CASSPSTGPTGGYTF
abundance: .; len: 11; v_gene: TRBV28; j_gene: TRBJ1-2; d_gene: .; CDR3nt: TGTGCCAGCAGTCAAGGACAGAGAAACACCTTC; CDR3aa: CASSQGQRNTF
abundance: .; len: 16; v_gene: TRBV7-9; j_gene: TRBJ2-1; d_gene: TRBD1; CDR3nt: TGTGCCAGCAGCCGCCGACAGGGTGGTACCTACAATGAGCAGTTCTTC; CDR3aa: CASSRRQGGTYNEQFF
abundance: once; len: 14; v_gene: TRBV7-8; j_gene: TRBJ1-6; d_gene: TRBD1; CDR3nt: TGTGCCAGCAGATGGACAGGGCTTGATTCACCCCTCCACTTT; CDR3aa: CASRWTGLDSPLHF
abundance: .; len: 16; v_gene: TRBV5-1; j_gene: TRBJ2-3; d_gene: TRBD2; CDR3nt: TGCGCCAGCAGCTTGGGAATAGCGGGAGTGAAAGATACGCAGTATTTT; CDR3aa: CASSLGIAGVKDTQYF
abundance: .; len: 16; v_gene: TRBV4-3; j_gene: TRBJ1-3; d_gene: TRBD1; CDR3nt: TGCGCCAGCAGCCAAATTTCAACAGGGGTGGGAAACACCATATATTTT; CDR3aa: CASSQISTGVGNTIYF
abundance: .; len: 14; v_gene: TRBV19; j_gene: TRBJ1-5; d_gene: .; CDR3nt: TGTGCCAGTAGTATAGACAGGGGCGATCAGCCCCAGCATTTT; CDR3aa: CASSIDRGDQPQHF
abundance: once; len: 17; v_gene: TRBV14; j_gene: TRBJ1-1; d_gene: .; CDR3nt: TGTGCCAGCAGCCGGAGACCCTTTGGTAATAGTGGCACTGAAGCTTTCTTT; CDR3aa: CASSRRPFGNSGTEAFF
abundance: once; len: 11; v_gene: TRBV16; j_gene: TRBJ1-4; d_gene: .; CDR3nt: TGTGCCAGCAGCGCGGGGGAAAAACTGTTTTTT; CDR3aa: CASSAGEKLFF
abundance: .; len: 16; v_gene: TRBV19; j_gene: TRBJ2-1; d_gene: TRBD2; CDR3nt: TGTGCCAGTACCGAAACTAGCGGGAGGGCCTACAATGAGCAGTTCTTC; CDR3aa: CASTETSGRAYNEQFF
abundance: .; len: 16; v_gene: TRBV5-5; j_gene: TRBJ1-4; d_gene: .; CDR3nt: TGTGCCAGCAGCTCGAGTCGGGGTGTGACTAATGAAAAACTGTTTTTT; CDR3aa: CASSSSRGVTNEKLFF
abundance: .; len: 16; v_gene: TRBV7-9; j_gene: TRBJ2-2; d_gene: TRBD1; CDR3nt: TGTGCCAGCAGCTTAGAACCAGGGGGCGTCTCCGGGGAGCTGTTTTTT; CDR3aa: CASSLEPGGVSGELFF